The 30 T cell receptor beta chains in this list originate from one sample, sequenced in a study of T-cell reconstitution after alpha-beta-depleted transplantation in children. The TCRbeta library was prepared with unique molecular identifiers. TCRdb independently ran MiXCR on the PCR reads; one entry per CDR3 protein. The table records over 80,000 distinct CDR3 sequences, around 22% of them present only once. This specimen was PBMCs, taken before TCRalphabeta/CD19-depleted stem cell transplant. These receptors were obtained from a boy aged 2 to 10 with acute lymphoblastic leukemia, due to receive a stem cell transplant.

V and J are TRBV25-1 and TRBJ2-1; D is possibly TRBD2 (7 bases). V was pared by 5 bases and J by 3 bases, with 14 bases between. Germline V CDR1 and CDR2: MGHDK, SYGVNS. The CDR3 length is 15 residues. The CDR3 nucleotides read TGTGCCAGCAGTCCGGGGGGACAAATCTACAATGAGCAGTTCTTC. Translation gives CASSPGGQIYNEQFF.

The rearrangement uses TRBV5-1 and TRBJ2-6; D uncertain. Germline-derived CDR1 and CDR2 are SGHRS and YFSETQ. The CDR3 extends over 16 amino acids. V was cut by 2 bases and J by 0 bases, with 9 bases left in between. The CDR3 coding sequence is TGCGCCAGCAGCTTAACCCCTTCCTCTGGGGCCAACGTCCTGACTTTC. It translates to CASSLTPSSGANVLTF. The whole variable domain, filled in from reference TRBV5-1 and TRBJ2-6, reads KAGVTQTPRYLIKTRGQQVTLSCSPISGHRSVSWYQQTPGQGLQFLFEYFSETQRNKGNFPGRFSGRQFSNSRSEMNVSTLELGDSALYLCASSLTPSSGANVLTFGAGSRLTVL.

The gene calls are TRBV3-1 and TRBJ1-3, with D hard to call. The CDR3 has 15 amino acids. Looked up from germline, CDR1 is LGHDT and CDR2 is YNNKEL (reference sequence). The V gene lost 1 base and the J gene lost 6 bases, with 13 bases spanning the gap. CDR3 protein: CASSQGVGSANTIYF. The CDR3 DNA is TGTGCCAGCAGCCAAGGGGTTGGTAGCGCAAACACCATATATTTT.

This clonotype appeared a few times. The gene calls are TRBV14 and TRBJ2-1; D may be TRBD2 (5 bases). CDR3 length equals 14 residues. Trimming took off 3 bases at V and 10 bases at J, with 16 bases between the two ends. Germline-derived CDR1 and CDR2 are SGHDN and FVKESK. The CDR3 is CASSQRAPPREQFF. The CDR3 coding sequence is TGTGCCAGCAGCCAGCGGGCACCCCCTAGAGAGCAGTTCTTC. Combining the CDR3 with reference TRBV14 and TRBJ2-1 gives the whole variable domain EAGVTQFPSHSVIEKGQTVTLRCDPISGHDNLYWYRRVMGKEIKFLLHFVKESKQDESGMPNNRFLAERTGGTYSTLKVQPAELEDSGVYFCASSQRAPPREQFFGPGTRLTVL.

The chain combines TRBV11-2 with TRBJ2-1; D ambiguous. Trimming removed 0 bases from V and 7 bases from J, with 10 bases in between. Germline CDR1 is SGHAT and CDR2 is FQNNGV. The CDR3 consists of 14 residues. The CDR3 sequence: CASSLDVATNEQFF. Written as DNA, the CDR3 is TGTGCCAGCAGCTTAGATGTGGCGACAAATGAGCAGTTCTTC.

The chain combines TRBV12-3 or TRBV12-4 with TRBJ2-1; 10 bases fit TRBD2. Germline trimming cut 5 bases from V and 12 bases from J; bases unmatched to any gene: 13. The CDR3 totals 15 residues. The CDR3 loop is CASSLSGTSVFRQFF. DNA of the CDR3: TGTGCCAGCAGTCTCTCCGGGACTAGCGTCTTCAGGCAGTTCTTC.

The chain couples TRBV4-3 to TRBJ2-1; D ambiguous. CDR1 LGHNA and CDR2 YSLEER come from the germline V gene. V was pared by 2 bases and J by 9 bases, with 14 bases between. This CDR3 is built from 14 residues. In DNA form, the CDR3 reads TGCGCCAGCAGCCAACTTTACCTAGAGAGTGAGCAGTTCTTC. It codes for CASSQLYLESEQFF.

This clonotype has a handful of counts. The chain couples TRBV4-1 to TRBJ2-3; D call uncertain. In germline, CDR1 is MGHRA, CDR2 YSYEKL. CDR3 length equals 13 residues. Trimming removed 4 bases from V and 4 bases from J, with 9 bases in between. The CDR3 loop is CASSPTESDTQYF. CDR3 coding DNA: TGCGCCAGCAGCCCCACTGAATCAGATACGCAGTATTTT.

The genes are TRBV7-7 and TRBJ2-2; D might be TRBD2 (7 bases). CDR1 and CDR2 (germline): SSHAT, FNYEAQ (reference sequence). CDR3 length equals 16 residues. V lost 5 bases and J lost 1, with 14 bases in between. CDR3 nucleotide sequence: TGTGCCAGCAGCCCCGCCGGGGGGCGGAACACCGGGGAGCTGTTTTTT. It specifies CASSPAGGRNTGELFF.

J is TRBJ2-5 and V is TRBV5-1; D ambiguous. V lost 0 bases and J 1 base, leaving 10 bases between the germline ends. This CDR3 has 15 residues. Germline V gene lookup returns CDR1 SGHRS and CDR2 YFSETQ. CDR3 loop: CASSLEGWSQETQYF. The CDR3 DNA follows: TGCGCCAGCAGCTTGGAGGGCTGGTCCCAAGAGACCCAGTACTTC.

The chain is built from TRBV20-1 and TRBJ2-7; 10 positions match TRBD2. Germline CDR1 is DFQATT and CDR2 is SNEGSKA (reference sequence). Unmatched junction bases numbered 9, after V lost 5 bases and J lost 5 bases. This CDR3 has 14 residues. CDR3 nucleotide sequence: TGCAGTGCTTACCAAGGGACTAGCGCCCACGAGCAGTACTTC. Protein: CSAYQGTSAHEQYF.

This clonotype was observed a handful of times. The chain joins TRBV28 to TRBJ2-5, with D possibly being TRBD2 (5 bases). The CDR3 sequence is 14 residues long. V lost 6 bases to trimming and J lost 8 bases, with 19 bases between them. Germline CDR1 reads MDHEN; CDR2 reads SYDVKM. CDR3 sequence (DNA): TGTGCCAGCAGCCTCCCCGCGGGCATAGGTACCCAGTACTTC. This sequence encodes CASSLPAGIGTQYF.

The chain is built from TRBV7-7 and TRBJ2-3; D is possibly TRBD2 (6 bases). The germline V gene has CDR1 SSHAT and CDR2 FNYEAQ (reference sequence). V lost 5 bases and J 6 bases, leaving 12 bases between the germline ends. The CDR3 consists of 13 residues. The CDR3 region has the DNA TGTGCCAGCAGCCCCCCGGAGGGGGATACGCAGTATTTT. Translated: CASSPPEGDTQYF.

This clonotype was found many times. This chain connects TRBV20-1 to TRBJ2-5; no firm D call. Trimming left V 3 bases short and J 5 bases short, with 13 bases between. Germline loops: CDR1 DFQATT, CDR2 SNEGSKA (reference sequence). This CDR3 has 13 residues. CDR3 region: CSARARGSETQYF. The DNA of the CDR3 is TGCAGTGCTAGGGCCCGTGGGTCTGAGACCCAGTACTTC.

This clonotype was counted many times. The genes are TRBV20-1 and TRBJ2-2; 12 nucleotides match TRBD2. The CDR3 totals 15 residues. V gave up 3 bases and J gave up 6 bases; unmatched junction bases: 5. Germline CDR1 is DFQATT and CDR2 is SNEGSKA (reference sequence). Written as DNA, the CDR3 is TGCAGTGCTAGTCAGACTAGCGGGAGCCCCGGGGAGCTGTTTTTT. Translated: CSASQTSGSPGELFF.

This clonotype turned up a few times. The CDR3, as DNA: TGCAGTGCTAGAAGCGGAGGGGCCTACAATGAGCAGTTCTTC. It codes for CSARSGGAYNEQFF. This rearrangement joins TRBV20-1 to TRBJ2-1, with D perhaps matching TRBD2 (6 bases). Germline lookup yields CDR1 DFQATT and CDR2 SNEGSKA (reference sequence). V lost 2 bases to trimming and J lost 2 bases, with 10 bases between them. The CDR3 is made up of 14 amino acids.

The CDR3 DNA is TGTGCCAGCAGTGAGCGCCTCCGGCTAGCGGTCTACGAGCAGTACTTC. Translation: CASSERLRLAVYEQYF. The chain combines TRBV28 with TRBJ2-7, with TRBD2 matching 7 bases. Germline loops: CDR1 MDHEN, CDR2 SYDVKM. Unmatched junction bases numbered 13, after V lost 5 bases and J lost 3 bases. This CDR3 comprises 16 residues. Full variable domain (rest looked up from reference TRBV28 and TRBJ2-7): DVKVTQSSRYLVKRTGEKVFLECVQDMDHENMFWYRQDPGLGLRLIYFSYDVKMKEKGDIPEGYSVSREKKERFSLILESASTNQTSMYLCASSERLRLAVYEQYFGPGTRLTVT.

The chain joins TRBV20-1 to TRBJ1-2, with D possibly TRBD1 on 5 matching bases. This CDR3 has 14 amino acids. V was shortened by 2 bases and J by 5 bases, with 15 bases between the two germline ends. Germline V gives CDR1 DFQATT, CDR2 SNEGSKA (reference sequence). As DNA, the CDR3 is TGCAGTGCTAGAAAGGGGCCGGGGGGATATGGCTACACCTTC. It is translated as CSARKGPGGYGYTF.

This clonotype was picked up many times. The chain uses TRBV25-1 and TRBJ2-5; no clear D gene. This CDR3 contains 12 residues. V lost 7 bases to trimming and J lost 5 bases, with 11 bases between them. Per the germline V gene, CDR1 is MGHDK and CDR2 is SYGVNS. The CDR3 DNA is TGTGCCAGCAACCGCCCTGGGGAGACCCAGTACTTC. It is translated as CASNRPGETQYF.

The chain joins TRBV20-1 to TRBJ1-2; TRBD1 is a possible D gene (5 bases). This CDR3 region has 13 residues. CDR1 and CDR2 (germline): DFQATT, SNEGSKA (reference sequence). The V gene lost 5 bases and the J gene lost 0 bases, with 10 bases spanning the gap. The CDR3 DNA follows: TGCAGTGCTGTACCGGGGGCTAACTATGGCTACACCTTC. It translates to CSAVPGANYGYTF.

CDR3 coding DNA: TGTGCCAGCAGCTTGGACAGGGGGCCCGAGCAGTACTTC. As protein: CASSLDRGPEQYF. V usage is TRBV5-5 and J usage is TRBJ2-7, with 9 bases lining up with TRBD1. CDR3 length equals 13 residues. With V trimmed by 0 bases and J by 6 bases, 1 base remained unmatched. From germline, CDR1 is SGHKS and CDR2 YYEKEE (reference sequence).

This clonotype was counted at least ten times. CDR3 residues: CSVAVDLNEKLFF. CDR3 nucleotides: TGCAGCGTTGCAGTAGATCTAAATGAAAAACTGTTTTTT. The V gene is TRBV29-1, the J gene TRBJ1-4; no clear D. This CDR3 comprises 13 residues. Trimming stripped 4 bases from V and 5 bases from J, with 11 bases between. Per the germline V gene, CDR1 is SQVTM and CDR2 is ANQGSEA.

This clonotype was seen ten or more times. This sequence joins TRBV6-1 and TRBJ2-3; 7 bases are shared with TRBD2. Germline CDR1 MNHNS, CDR2 SASEGT. The CDR3 loop spans 17 amino acids. V trimming: 5 bases; J trimming: 5 bases; junction bases outside the gene matches: 16. CDR3 loop: CASSPGGIRRGQDTQYF. The CDR3 DNA reads as TGTGCCAGCAGTCCCGGGGGGATACGGAGGGGCCAAGATACGCAGTATTTT.

The chain links TRBV20-1 to TRBJ2-5; D is undetermined. Germline V gene data show CDR1 as DFQATT and CDR2 as SNEGSKA (reference sequence). This CDR3 has 14 amino acids. Trimming cost V 0 bases and J 2 bases, with 10 bases left between them. The CDR3 protein is CSARDPNGQETQYF. Written as DNA, the CDR3 is TGCAGTGCTAGAGATCCAAACGGTCAAGAGACCCAGTACTTC.

This clonotype was observed at least ten times. This chain links TRBV4-1 with TRBJ2-7; 7 nucleotides match TRBD1. Per germline, CDR1 MGHRA and CDR2 YSYEKL. The V gene end was trimmed by 1 base and the J gene end by 2 bases; junction bases not matched to a gene: 8. The CDR3 runs 16 residues. The CDR3 bases are TGCGCCAGCAGCCAAGCTTCGGACAGGATGACCTACGAGCAGTACTTC. It codes for CASSQASDRMTYEQYF.

Ten or more counts support this clonotype. The CDR3 region has the DNA TGCAGTGAGACCACGGGACTAGCGGGTTTAGATACGCAGTATTTT. Amino acid sequence: CSETTGLAGLDTQYF. This chain connects TRBV20-1 to TRBJ2-3; 12 bases align to TRBD2. J was trimmed by 5 bases and V by 7 bases; bases with no gene match: 10. CDR1 DFQATT and CDR2 SNEGSKA come from the germline V gene (reference sequence). The CDR3 contains 15 residues.

V usage is TRBV28 and J usage is TRBJ2-5; TRBD1 agrees at 9 bases. With 8 bases clipped from V and 0 bases from J, the junction kept 1 base outside the gene matches. The germline gives CDR1 MDHEN, CDR2 SYDVKM. This CDR3 region has 13 residues. The CDR3 protein is CASGQGYQETQYF. DNA of the CDR3: TGTGCCAGCGGACAGGGGTACCAAGAGACCCAGTACTTC.

The chain joins TRBV5-1 to TRBJ2-1; D remains ambiguous. This CDR3 comprises 14 residues. Germline CDR1 reads SGHRS; CDR2 reads YFSETQ. V lost 8 bases, J lost 0 bases, and 12 bases lay in between. In nucleotides, the CDR3 is TGCGCCAGTCGGGCTTTGAGCTCCTACAATGAGCAGTTCTTC. This sequence encodes CASRALSSYNEQFF. The full variable domain, completed using reference TRBV5-1 and TRBJ2-1, is KAGVTQTPRYLIKTRGQQVTLSCSPISGHRSVSWYQQTPGQGLQFLFEYFSETQRNKGNFPGRFSGRQFSNSRSEMNVSTLELGDSALYLCASRALSSYNEQFFGPGTRLTVL.

The chain uses TRBV10-3 and TRBJ2-1; 11 bases fit TRBD2. V was clipped by 7 bases and J by 8 bases; unmatched bases: 7. The CDR3 has 14 residues. Looked up from germline, CDR1 is ENHRY and CDR2 is SYGVKD. CDR3 sequence reads: CAIKGGLADHEQFF. The CDR3, as DNA: TGTGCCATCAAAGGGGGACTAGCGGACCATGAGCAGTTCTTC.

The chain carries TRBV28 and TRBJ1-1, with D perhaps TRBD1 (5 bases). Trimming shortened V by 7 bases and J by 5 bases, and 17 bases separated the two germline ends. The CDR3 totals 14 residues. Germline V gene sequence: CDR1 MDHEN, CDR2 SYDVKM. The CDR3 region is CASTQIGEGTEAFF. The CDR3 nucleotides are TGTGCCAGCACACAAATAGGGGAAGGAACTGAAGCTTTCTTT.